The table lists the clone carrying this TCR beta chain with many counts. What it recognizes is unknown. This entry comes from a study of response to subunit inactivated influenza vaccine. Study-wide points: Authors proposed each seasonal influenza vaccination draws in few new T cells.

A single record per CDR3 protein comes from TCRdb applying MiXCR to the RT-PCR reads. The data show around 790,000 distinct CDR3 sequences, 20% to 25% seen once. The J segment lost 4 bases and the V segment lost 3 bases, leaving 7 bases of the junction unmatched. Germline CDR1 is SGHRS and CDR2 is YFSETQ. The CDR3 has 15 amino acids. The TCR originated in a man in his forties or fifties who received an inactivated influenza vaccine. The V gene is TRBV5-1, the J gene TRBJ2-4; 7 bases map to TRBD2. The specimen comprised PBMCs from blood, sampled 5 days after vaccination. The CDR3 bases are TGCGCCAGCAGCTACTCTAGCGGAGGGAAAAACATTCAGTACTTC. Translated, it gives CASSYSSGGKNIQYF.